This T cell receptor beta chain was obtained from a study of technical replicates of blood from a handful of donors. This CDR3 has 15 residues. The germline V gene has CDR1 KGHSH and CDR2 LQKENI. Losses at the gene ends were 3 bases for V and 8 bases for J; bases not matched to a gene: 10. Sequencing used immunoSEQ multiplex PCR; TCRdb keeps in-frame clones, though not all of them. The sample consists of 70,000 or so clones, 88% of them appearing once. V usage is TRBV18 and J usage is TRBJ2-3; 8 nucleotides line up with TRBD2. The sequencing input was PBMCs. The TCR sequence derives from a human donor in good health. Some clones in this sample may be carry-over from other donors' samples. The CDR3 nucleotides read TGTGCCAGCTCACCCTCGACTAGCGCGGTGGCTACGCAGTATTTT. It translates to CASSPSTSAVATQYF.